This T cell receptor beta chain is from a study of cytomegalovirus exposure and HLA in healthy donors. Study findings and constraints: Most TCR sequences were seen very rarely across donors, but some public TCRs occurred in many. Diagnosis of cytomegalovirus status made by the classifier reportedly showed high specificity and sensitivity. The only immune exposure information that was available was CMV serostatus. Reports indicate that TCR beta sequences accurately predicted the HLA-A and HLA-B alleles of most subjects.

Primers included in the PCR were 60 Vbeta and 13 Jbeta primers. Method: immunoSEQ multiplex PCR; TCRdb's copy keeps in-frame clones and lacks some. The sample includes around 78,000 clones, roughly 80% of them seen just once. This clone appeared once. The antigen remains undetermined. The receptor comes from a woman between 45 and 60 years old in good health and CMV-seronegative. The sample comprised PBMCs.

This CDR3 reads CASSPDRAYEQYF. In DNA form, the CDR3 reads TGTGCCAGCAGCCCGGACAGGGCCTACGAGCAGTACTTC. The chain has TRBV7-8 and TRBJ2-7; 8 bases line up with TRBD1. The J segment lost 2 bases and the V segment lost 5 bases, leaving 2 bases of the junction unmatched. Germline loops: CDR1 SGHVS, CDR2 FQNEAQ. The CDR3 length is 13 residues.